This entry is about one TCR beta chain. This sample is drawn from a study of T cells in tumors after PD-1 blockade. Across the study: No patient had prior checkpoint blockade, systemic immunosuppression, or radiotherapy within 4 weeks. Some patients also took daily vismodegib 150 mg during anti-PD-1 treatment.

Sequencing was performed with immunoSEQ multiplex PCR; in TCRdb, only in-frame clones are kept and a portion is missing. The repertoire includes more than 40,000 clones, approximately 80% of them detected once, and approximately 7.9% sits in the top ten. The CDR3 sequence is 12 residues long. Germline values: CDR1 SGHRS, CDR2 YFSETQ. The germline V and J ends were trimmed by 4 bases and 7 bases, with 9 bases remaining between them. Material: PBMCs, obtained before anti-PD-1 therapy. This receptor was identified in a human donor with advanced basal cell or squamous cell carcinoma (not recorded which). The chain joins TRBV5-1 to TRBJ1-3; D possibly corresponds to TRBD1 (5 bases). CDR3 nucleotide sequence: TGCGCCAGCAGCCTAGAGGGGAACACCATATATTTT. It translates to CASSLEGNTIYF.